These 21 T cell receptor beta chains came from one sample sequenced in a study of blood T cell repertoires in COVID-19. Sequenced by immunoSEQ multiplex PCR; TCRdb stores in-frame clones only, minus some. The sample includes fewer than 400,000 clones, roughly 90% seen only once; the top ten take around 3.9%. What was sequenced was PBMCs or T cells enriched from blood (not recorded which). The source is a young woman who had been exposed to COVID-19.

This chain joins TRBV2 and TRBJ1-1; 7 bases are shared with TRBD1. V dropped 8 bases and J dropped 1; count of bases not matched to a gene: 4. The CDR3 covers 13 residues. Germline values: CDR1 SNHLY, CDR2 FYNNEI. CDR3 DNA: TGTGCCAGCGGCCGACAGGGGAACACTGAAGCTTTCTTT. It is translated as CASGRQGNTEAFF.

V usage is TRBV7-5 and J usage is TRBJ2-2; TRBD1 reflects the table's D call only, with no check against the DNA. TRBV7-5 is a listed pseudogene. CDR3 length equals 16 residues. Here the CDR3 reads CARSYRDRANTGELFF. The CDR3 nucleotides read TGTGCCAGAAGCTATAGAGACAGGGCGAACACCGGGGAGCTGTTTTTT.

The chain recombines TRBV10-3 with TRBJ1-1; no reliable D call. This CDR3 comprises 13 residues. Looked up from germline, CDR1 is ENHRY and CDR2 is SYGVKD. V dropped 5 bases and J dropped 4 bases, with 11 bases sitting between them. The DNA of the CDR3 is TGTGCCATCAGTCGTCTGGCCCCCACTGAAGCTTTCTTT. Translating gives CAISRLAPTEAFF.

This clone was found a few times. The rearrangement uses TRBV19 and TRBJ1-3; D unclear. Germline CDR1 is LNHDA and CDR2 is SQIVND (reference sequence). The CDR3 totals 14 residues. Deletions cut 3 bases from V and 2 bases from J, with 8 bases between. As DNA, the CDR3 is TGTGCCAGTAGTATTCGTGAGCCTGGAAACACCATATATTTT. Translated, it gives CASSIREPGNTIYF.

Turning to this clone: In the same sample, other DNA sequences code for this CDR3. This chain uses TRBV5-1 with TRBJ2-5, with a weak D call TRBD1 (5 bases). Germline-derived CDR1 and CDR2 are SGHRS and YFSETQ. Trimming took off 3 bases at V and 5 bases at J, with 11 bases between the two ends. The CDR3 loop spans 13 amino acids. DNA for the CDR3: TGCGCCAGCAGCTCCCAGGGTGGGGAGACCCAGTACTTC. This translates into CASSSQGGETQYF.

The genes are TRBV3-1 (or the pseudogene TRBV3-2) and TRBJ1-3; 8 bases map to TRBD1. This CDR3 comprises 15 residues. V was pared by 5 bases and J by 4 bases, with 7 bases of the junction left unmatched. Germline V gene lookup returns CDR1 LGHDT and CDR2 YNNKEL (reference sequence). The CDR3 sequence: CASSASTGEGNTIYF. Here the CDR3 DNA reads TGTGCCAGCAGCGCCTCGACAGGGGAAGGAAACACCATATATTTT.

The rearrangement joins TRBV5-1 to TRBJ2-1, with TRBD2 matching 9 bases. This CDR3 has 15 residues. The V gene's germline CDR1 is SGHRS and CDR2 YFSETQ. Trimming removed 4 bases from V and 1 base from J; junction bases left unmatched: 3. The DNA of the CDR3 is TGCGCCAGCAGCCTAGCGGGGCGGTCCTACAATGAGCAGTTCTTC. This sequence encodes CASSLAGRSYNEQFF.

The chain combines TRBV21-1 with TRBJ2-3; TRBD2 is taken as the D call from the table, unchecked against the DNA. TRBV21-1 corresponds to a pseudogene. The CDR3 covers 19 residues. Written as DNA, the CDR3 is TGTGCCAGCAGCAAAGATCCGCGGGGCCTAATTCCTAGCACAGATACGCAGTATTTT. This gives the protein CASSKDPRGLIPSTDTQYF.

This chain uses TRBV13 with TRBJ2-7; D might be TRBD2 (5 bases). The germline V and J ends were trimmed by 4 bases and 7 bases, with 17 bases remaining between them. Germline CDR1 and CDR2: PRHDT and FYEKMQ (reference sequence). This CDR3 contains 14 residues. Here the CDR3 reads CASSSSGDPREQYF. CDR3 bases: TGTGCCAGCAGCTCGTCCGGGGATCCGAGGGAGCAGTACTTC.

The chain combines TRBV18 with TRBJ1-4; 8 bases fit TRBD1. In germline, CDR1 is KGHSH, CDR2 LQKENI. The CDR3 has 15 residues. V gave up 3 bases and J gave up 7 bases; unmatched junction bases: 7. CDR3 bases: TGTGCCAGCTCACCCGGGACAGGATTTAGTGAAAAACTGTTTTTT. This codes for CASSPGTGFSEKLFF.

This clone has just a few counts. The chain has TRBV27 and TRBJ1-6; D is unclear. Germline CDR1 is MNHEY and CDR2 is SMNVEV (reference sequence). This CDR3 is built from 16 residues. Trimming took 6 bases from V and 2 from J, leaving 14 bases between them. The CDR3: CASRRNQNPYNSPLHF. CDR3 bases: TGTGCCAGCAGAAGAAACCAGAACCCCTATAATTCACCCCTCCACTTT.

The chain couples TRBV19 to TRBJ2-5; 7 nucleotides line up with TRBD1. CDR1 and CDR2 (germline): LNHDA, SQIVND (reference sequence). With V trimmed by 3 bases and J by 4 bases, 8 bases remained unmatched. The CDR3 has 15 residues. CDR3 DNA: TGTGCCAGTAGTATTTCTACAGGGGCTAGAGAGACCCAGTACTTC. Translation: CASSISTGARETQYF.

The chain carries TRBV11-3 and TRBJ2-5; 7 bases agree with TRBD1. Losses at the gene ends were 1 base for V and 5 bases for J; bases not matched to a gene: 13. CDR3 length: 17 residues. CDR1 and CDR2 from the germline V gene are SGHNT and YENEEA. The CDR3, as DNA: TGTGCCAGCAGCTTAGGGCAGGGACAGAGGAATACGGAGACCCAGTACTTC. Its translation: CASSLGQGQRNTETQYF.

The CDR3: CASSLAFRGSNEQFF. Written as DNA, the CDR3 is TGTGCCAGCAGCTTAGCGTTTCGGGGTTCCAATGAGCAGTTCTTC. The genes are TRBV7-2 and TRBJ2-1, with D perhaps matching TRBD2 (5 bases). The germline V and J ends were trimmed by 0 bases and 6 bases, with 12 bases remaining between them. The germline CDR1 and CDR2 sequences are SGHTA and FQGNSA. The CDR3 sequence is 15 residues long.

J is TRBJ2-7 and V is TRBV9; tentatively, D is TRBD1 (7 bases). Trimming pared 3 bases from V and 7 bases from J, leaving 11 bases between. This CDR3 contains 12 residues. Germline CDR1 and CDR2: SGDLS and YYNGEE. CDR3 loop: CASSEQGREQYF. The CDR3 DNA reads TGTGCCAGCAGCGAACAGGGGAGGGAGCAGTACTTC.

The genes are TRBV7-8 and TRBJ1-1; 9 nucleotides align to TRBD1. Trimming cost V 3 bases and J 3 bases; bases outside gene matches: 5. The germline V gene encodes CDR1 SGHVS and CDR2 FQNEAQ. There are 15 residues in the CDR3. CDR3 residues: CASSFRTGVDTEAFF. CDR3 nucleotide sequence: TGTGCCAGCAGCTTCAGGACAGGGGTGGACACTGAAGCTTTCTTT. Variable domain in full (rest from reference TRBV7-8 and TRBJ1-1): GAGVSQSPRYKVAKRGQDVALRCDPISGHVSLFWYQQALGQGPEFLTYFQNEAQLDKSGLPSDRFFAERPEGSVSTLKIQRTQQEDSAVYLCASSFRTGVDTEAFFGQGTRLTVV.

This sequence joins TRBV7-9 and TRBJ2-3, with 10 nucleotides matching TRBD1. V was pared by 5 bases and J by 6 bases, with 8 bases of the junction left unmatched. Germline V gives CDR1 SEHNR, CDR2 FQNEAQ (reference sequence). The CDR3 totals 15 residues. Here the CDR3 DNA reads TGTGCCAGCAGCCCATCCGACAGGGGGCAGGATACGCAGTATTTT. Encoded protein: CASSPSDRGQDTQYF.

The chain has TRBV27 and TRBJ2-7, with a weak D call TRBD1 (6 bases). From germline, CDR1 is MNHEY and CDR2 SMNVEV (reference sequence). The CDR3 is made up of 16 amino acids. The ends were cut back, 2 bases at V and 7 bases at J, with 21 bases in the middle. The chain's CDR3 is CASSLVPRGQRSEQYF. CDR3 in DNA: TGTGCCAGCAGTTTAGTCCCTAGGGGACAACGGTCTGAGCAGTACTTC.

This clone was counted a single time. The V call is TRBV19, the J call TRBJ1-1, with TRBD1 matching over 9 bases. Germline V gene data show CDR1 as LNHDA and CDR2 as SQIVND (reference sequence). V shed 7 bases and J 1 base; nucleotides not matched to a gene: 4. The CDR3 sequence is 14 residues long. In DNA form, the CDR3 reads TGTGCCAGTATTCCGGACAGGGGGAACACTGAAGCTTTCTTT. Translation: CASIPDRGNTEAFF. Looking up the rest from reference TRBV19 and TRBJ1-1 gives the full variable domain: DGGITQSPKYLFRKEGQNVTLSCEQNLNHDAMYWYRQDPGQGLRLIYYSQIVNDFQKGDIAEGYSVSREKKESFPLTVTSAQKNPTAFYLCASIPDRGNTEAFFGQGTRLTVV.

The rearrangement links TRBV19 to TRBJ1-1; a possible D gene is TRBD1 (6 bases). V was cut by 2 bases and J by 1 base, with 20 bases left in between. The germline V gene has CDR1 LNHDA and CDR2 SQIVND (reference sequence). CDR3 length: 18 amino acids. The chain's CDR3 is CASSISWVRGRRNTEAFF. The CDR3 region has the DNA TGTGCCAGTAGTATAAGCTGGGTGAGGGGGAGAAGGAACACTGAAGCTTTCTTT.

The chain combines TRBV7-9 with TRBJ1-2; 7 bases line up with TRBD1. V dropped 5 bases and J dropped 6; count of bases not matched to a gene: 3. From germline, CDR1 is SEHNR and CDR2 FQNEAQ (reference sequence). This CDR3 is 12 amino acids long. The CDR3 coding sequence is TGTGCCAGCAGCGTCACAGGGGATGGCTACACCTTC. Its translation: CASSVTGDGYTF.